This is a list of T cell receptor beta chains from one sample in a study of control samples from healthy donors and cancer patients. Assay used: immunoSEQ multiplex PCR; TCRdb lists only in-frame clones, some missing. The sample holds around 79,000 clones, over 85% seen once. The sequenced material came from PBMCs. These receptors all stem from a woman in her 40s with lung cancer. Both conserved end residues are trimmed from each CDR3.

v_call	cdr3_aa
TRBV11-2	ASSFTGAVGGYT
TRBV5-6	ASSLAAAGGYGYT
TRBV30	AWSGTQGRTEAF
TRBV19	ASSTPFGDRPLAF
TRBV10-3	AITTDRDSGANVLT
TRBV6-5	ASTGGGLGDTQY
TRBV5-1	ASSLAGGRTDTQY
TRBV3-1/TRBV3-2	ASSQFASSETQY
TRBV6-7	ASSLAQEAGAYQETQY
TRBV2	ASSDWGVANEKLF
TRBV10-1	ASSERERGETQY
TRBV6-5	ASSYGATEAF
TRBV13	ASSGTALNREVAF
TRBV3-1/TRBV3-2	ASSQWKRNTEAF
TRBV5-4	ASSLGGAPRTYEQY
TRBV19	ASSLGFGANTEAF
TRBV18	ASSPIEGANTGELF
TRBV2	ASSEGGSDT
TRBV18	ASSPLHPEETQY
TRBV30	AWSPFTGTGGREKLF